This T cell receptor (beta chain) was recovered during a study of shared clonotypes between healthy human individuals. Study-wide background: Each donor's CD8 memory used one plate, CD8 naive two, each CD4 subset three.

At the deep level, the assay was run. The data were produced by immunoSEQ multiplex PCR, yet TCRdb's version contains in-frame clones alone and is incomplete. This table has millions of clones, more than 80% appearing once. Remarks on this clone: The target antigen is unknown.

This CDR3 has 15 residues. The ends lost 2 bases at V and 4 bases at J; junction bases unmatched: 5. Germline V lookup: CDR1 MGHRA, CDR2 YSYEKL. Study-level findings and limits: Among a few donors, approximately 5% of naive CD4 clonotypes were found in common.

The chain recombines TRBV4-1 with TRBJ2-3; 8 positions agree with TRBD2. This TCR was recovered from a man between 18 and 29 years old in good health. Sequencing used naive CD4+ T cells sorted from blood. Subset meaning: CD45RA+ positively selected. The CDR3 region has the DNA TGCGCCAGCAGCCAATTGGGACTAGTATCAGATACGCAGTATTTT. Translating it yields CASSQLGLVSDTQYF.